This T cell receptor beta chain was recovered during a study of blood T cell repertoires in COVID-19. About the study: PBMCs, B-cell-depleted T cells, or T cells provided the cDNA or gDNA that made up the material.

In the original workflow: Reference gene primers were amplified, and this amplification served to estimate nucleated cell counts. Only in-frame clones appear in the TCRdb table, and some are missing; sequencing was by immunoSEQ multiplex PCR. V and J calls and clone size are those listed in that table; D and trimming were worked out from the DNA. The table includes around 69,000 clones, 89% detected once. V lost 5 bases, J lost 0 bases, and 11 bases stayed unmatched. The CDR3 is made up of 17 amino acids. Looked up from germline, CDR1 is MGHDK and CDR2 is SYGVNS. This clonotype was obtained from a woman aged 45-65 years with active COVID-19. Sequenced: peripheral blood. V and J are TRBV25-1 and TRBJ2-7; 9 nucleotides agree with TRBD2. CDR3 sequence reads: CASSQIPGLANSYEQYF. CDR3 sequence (DNA): TGTGCCAGCAGTCAAATTCCCGGACTAGCGAACTCCTACGAGCAGTACTTC.